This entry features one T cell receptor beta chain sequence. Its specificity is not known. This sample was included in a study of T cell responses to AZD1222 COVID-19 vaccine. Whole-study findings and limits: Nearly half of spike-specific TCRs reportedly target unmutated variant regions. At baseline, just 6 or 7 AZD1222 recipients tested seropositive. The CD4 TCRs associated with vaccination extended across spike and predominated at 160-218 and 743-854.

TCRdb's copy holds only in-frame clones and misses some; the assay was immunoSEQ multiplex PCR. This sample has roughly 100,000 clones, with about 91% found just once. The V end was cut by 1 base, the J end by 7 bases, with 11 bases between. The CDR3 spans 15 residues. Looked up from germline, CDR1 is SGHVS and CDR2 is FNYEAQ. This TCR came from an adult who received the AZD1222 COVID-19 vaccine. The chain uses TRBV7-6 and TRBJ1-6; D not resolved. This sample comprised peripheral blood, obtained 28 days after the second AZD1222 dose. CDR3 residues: CASSLEAEGNSPLHF. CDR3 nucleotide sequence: TGTGCCAGCAGCTTAGAGGCAGAAGGGAATTCACCCCTCCACTTT.